The 29 T cell receptor beta chains below were found in one sample sequenced in a study of blood T cell repertoires in COVID-19. Repertoires were generated with immunoSEQ multiplex PCR, while TCRdb's copy carries only in-frame clones and drops some. The sample yields approximately 200,000 clones, more than 70% seen once. The material sequenced was PBMCs or T cells enriched from blood (not recorded which). The receptors come from a woman aged 40 to 50 with acute COVID-19.

This clone was seen a few times. V is TRBV10-1 and J is TRBJ2-1; 10 positions match TRBD1. The CDR3 sequence is 15 residues long. Germline V gives CDR1 WNHNN, CDR2 SYGVQD (reference sequence). The junction had 15 bases not matched to a gene; V was cut back by 4 bases and J by 15 bases. The CDR3: CASSAELPGQGTLFF. DNA of the CDR3: TGCGCCAGCAGTGCCGAACTCCCGGGACAGGGGACTCTGTTCTTC.

The genes are TRBV12-3 or TRBV12-4 and TRBJ1-1; D may be TRBD1 (6 bases). Trimming cost V 3 bases and J 4 bases, with 9 bases left between them. The CDR3 sequence is 13 residues long. CDR3 DNA sequence: TGTGCCAGCAGTTTGGGGGCGGGCACTGAAGCTTTCTTT. It codes for CASSLGAGTEAFF.

This chain connects TRBV30 to TRBJ2-7, with D possibly TRBD1 on 5 matching bases. V gave up 0 bases and J gave up 2 bases, with 11 bases separating them. Germline lookup yields CDR1 GTSNPN and CDR2 SVGIG (reference sequence). The CDR3 is made up of 14 amino acids. Written as DNA, the CDR3 is TGTGCCTGGAGTGTCGGGCAGGGTGCCTACGAGCAGTACTTC. Its protein product is CAWSVGQGAYEQYF.

This clone was recorded only once. This chain joins TRBV7-2 and TRBJ2-1; TRBD1 matches at 7 bases. V lost 6 bases, J lost 4 bases, and 6 bases stayed unmatched. Germline V gene sequence: CDR1 SGHTA, CDR2 FQGNSA. CDR3 length: 14 residues. The CDR3 nucleotides read TGTGCCAGCAGTCTCGGGACAGCTTACAATGAGCAGTTCTTC. Translation gives CASSLGTAYNEQFF.

A note on this clone: Its ends do not fully match the called genes, so a read error is possible. This chain connects TRBV28 to TRBJ2-2; 8 bases map to TRBD1. Per the germline V gene, CDR1 is MDHEN and CDR2 is SYDVKM. The CDR3 covers 13 residues. CDR3 amino acids: CVIRGPPGGELFF. The CDR3 bases are TGCGTCATCAGGGGGCCTCCGGGCGGGGAGCTGTTTTTT. Drawing the rest from reference TRBV28 and TRBJ2-2, the complete variable domain is DVKVTQSSRYLVKRTGEKVFLECVQDMDHENMFWYRQDPGLGLRLIYFSYDVKMKEKGDIPEGYSVSREKKERFSLILESASTNQTSMYLCVIRGPPGGELFFGEGSRLTVL.

The chain recombines TRBV15 with TRBJ2-7; 8 bases line up with TRBD1. The J segment lost 2 bases and the V segment lost 1 base, leaving 4 bases of the junction unmatched. Germline assignment: CDR1 LNHNV and CDR2 YYDKDF (reference sequence). The CDR3 runs to 15 residues. The CDR3 coding sequence is TGTGCCACCAGCAGAGGGGGACAGGTACCCTACGAGCAGTACTTC. Amino acid sequence: CATSRGGQVPYEQYF.

This sequence joins TRBV5-6 and TRBJ2-5, with 9 bases matching TRBD2. CDR3 length: 16 amino acids. With 4 bases clipped from V and 4 bases from J, the junction kept 11 bases outside the gene matches. The germline V gene has CDR1 SGHDT and CDR2 YYEEEE. CDR3 sequence reads: CASSPPVRGGLETQYF. CDR3 bases: TGTGCCAGCAGCCCCCCCGTGCGGGGGGGCCTAGAGACCCAGTACTTC.

This chain uses TRBV19 with TRBJ1-2; tentative D call: TRBD1 (5 bases). V lost 3 bases, J lost 3 bases, and 14 bases lay in between. The V gene's germline CDR1 is LNHDA and CDR2 SQIVND (reference sequence). The CDR3 is made up of 15 amino acids. The CDR3 sequence: CASSIPFAGDYGYTF. CDR3 sequence (DNA): TGTGCCAGTAGTATTCCGTTTGCGGGGGACTATGGCTACACCTTC.

The J gene is TRBJ2-7, the V gene TRBV6-5; 8 bases match TRBD2. This CDR3 is 13 amino acids long. Germline loops: CDR1 MNHEY, CDR2 SVGAGI. The V and J ends lost 6 bases and 5 bases, in that order; junction bases with no gene match: 6. In DNA form, the CDR3 reads TGTGCCAGCAGAAGAGTAGCGGGAAACGAGCAGTACTTC. Its translation: CASRRVAGNEQYF.

The chain recombines TRBV20-1 with TRBJ2-5; 7 bases are a match to TRBD2. The germline CDR1 and CDR2 sequences are DFQATT and SNEGSKA (reference sequence). The trim removed 3 bases at V and 5 bases at J, leaving 15 bases unmatched. CDR3 length: 16 residues. The CDR3 DNA follows: TGCAGTGCTAGTAGGCAGCGGGAAAAAGGTTGGGAGACCCAGTACTTC. Its protein product is CSASRQREKGWETQYF.

This rearrangement joins TRBV27 to TRBJ1-1; D is perhaps TRBD1 (5 bases). CDR1 and CDR2 (germline): MNHEY, SMNVEV (reference sequence). Trimming shortened V by 6 bases and J by 0 bases, and 11 bases separated the two germline ends. CDR3 length equals 14 residues. The chain's CDR3 is CASSPPGVNTEAFF. For the CDR3, the DNA is TGTGCCAGCAGCCCCCCGGGGGTGAACACTGAAGCTTTCTTT.

V is TRBV6-5 and J is TRBJ2-1, with a tentative D call TRBD2 (6 bases). CDR1 MNHEY and CDR2 SVGAGI come from the germline V gene. The V end lost 6 bases, the J end lost 3 bases, and 15 bases lay between the germline ends. The CDR3 sequence is 15 residues long. The CDR3 reads CASSARRDHYNEQFF. CDR3 sequence (DNA): TGTGCCAGCAGCGCCCGGAGGGACCACTACAATGAGCAGTTCTTC.

For the CDR3, the DNA is TGTGCCAGCAGTTCCTGGGACAGGAATCAAGAGACCCAGTACTTC. Protein: CASSSWDRNQETQYF. J is TRBJ2-5 and V is TRBV6-5; 8 nucleotides align to TRBD1. The CDR3 runs 15 residues. Germline loops: CDR1 MNHEY, CDR2 SVGAGI. V dropped 4 bases and J dropped 2; count of bases not matched to a gene: 6.

V gene TRBV27 combines with J gene TRBJ2-1; TRBD2 matches at 12 bases. The CDR3 covers 16 residues. Germline CDR1 is MNHEY and CDR2 is SMNVEV (reference sequence). Trimming took 4 bases from V and 8 from J; bases not matched to a gene: 9. The CDR3 nucleotides are TGTGCCAGCAGTTCCTACCTAGCGGGGGGGCCTGATGAGCAGTTCTTC. As protein: CASSSYLAGGPDEQFF.

The chain has TRBV5-1 and TRBJ1-2; D call uncertain. Germline V CDR1 and CDR2: SGHRS, YFSETQ. The CDR3 runs 14 residues. V lost 4 bases to trimming and J lost 4 bases, with 14 bases between them. The DNA of the CDR3 is TGCGCCAGCAGCCTCGGCGGTGGTATCTATGGCTACACCTTC. This translates into CASSLGGGIYGYTF.

This chain joins TRBV19 and TRBJ2-5, with 7 bases that match TRBD1. Trimming removed 1 base from V and 2 bases from J; junction bases left unmatched: 1. The germline gives CDR1 LNHDA, CDR2 SQIVND (reference sequence). The CDR3 covers 14 residues. The CDR3 region is CASSIGTGQETQYF. The CDR3 DNA follows: TGTGCCAGTAGTATAGGGACAGGTCAAGAGACCCAGTACTTC. The entire variable domain, with the rest obtained from reference TRBV19 and TRBJ2-5, is as follows: DGGITQSPKYLFRKEGQNVTLSCEQNLNHDAMYWYRQDPGQGLRLIYYSQIVNDFQKGDIAEGYSVSREKKESFPLTVTSAQKNPTAFYLCASSIGTGQETQYFGPGTRLLVL.

Worth noting for this clone: Other DNA sequences in the same sample also yield this CDR3. The rearrangement joins TRBV29-1 to TRBJ1-2; D is possibly TRBD1 (5 bases). V lost 3 bases, J lost 8 bases, and 13 bases lay in between. Germline assignment: CDR1 SQVTM and CDR2 ANQGSEA. This CDR3 has 12 amino acids. This CDR3 is CSVESQGSGYTF. CDR3 DNA: TGCAGCGTTGAGTCCCAGGGTTCGGGCTACACCTTC.

The chain uses TRBV18 and TRBJ2-7; 11 bases align to TRBD1. Germline CDR1 is KGHSH and CDR2 is LQKENI. Trimming at V came to 4 bases and at J to 11 bases, leaving 16 bases not matched to a gene. The length of the CDR3 is 16 residues. The chain's CDR3 is CASSRNNPGQGVVEYF. The CDR3 coding sequence is TGTGCCAGCTCACGAAACAATCCGGGACAGGGGGTGGTTGAGTACTTC.

V and J are TRBV7-8 and TRBJ2-3, with D possibly matching TRBD1 (5 bases). CDR3 length: 15 amino acids. V was pared by 3 bases and J by 2 bases, with 12 bases between. Germline loops: CDR1 SGHVS, CDR2 FQNEAQ. The CDR3 sequence is CASSFRQLVTDTQYF. Here the CDR3 DNA reads TGTGCCAGCAGCTTTCGACAGTTAGTCACAGATACGCAGTATTTT.

The V and J genes are TRBV10-2 and TRBJ2-3; maybe TRBD2 (6 bases). Germline CDR1 reads WSHSY; CDR2 reads SAAADI. This CDR3 is 16 amino acids long. Deletions cut 5 bases from V and 0 bases from J, with 15 bases between. CDR3 coding DNA: TGCGCCAGCAGTAGGGACTGGCGATCTAGCACAGATACGCAGTATTTT. Translating it yields CASSRDWRSSTDTQYF.

The rearrangement joins TRBV7-9 to TRBJ2-3, with 8 bases matching TRBD2. The CDR3 spans 17 residues. Per germline, CDR1 SEHNR and CDR2 FQNEAQ (reference sequence). V shed 2 bases and J 9 bases; nucleotides not matched to a gene: 16. The CDR3 DNA reads as TGTGCCAGCAGCTTAAGTGGCGGGAGGACCCACGGGCGGACGCAGTATTTT. It codes for CASSLSGGRTHGRTQYF.

The chain has TRBV20-1 and TRBJ2-1, with TRBD2 matching over 12 bases. CDR1 and CDR2 from the germline V gene are DFQATT and SNEGSKA (reference sequence). V was pared by 3 bases and J by 8 bases, with 11 bases of the junction left unmatched. CDR3 length: 16 residues. The CDR3 coding sequence is TGCAGTGCTAGTGTGACTAGCGGGAGCAGTTGGGATGAGCAGTTCTTC. Its translation: CSASVTSGSSWDEQFF.

This chain joins TRBV11-2 and TRBJ2-3; 8 bases align to TRBD2. Germline V gene data show CDR1 as SGHAT and CDR2 as FQNNGV. CDR3 length equals 13 residues. The V gene end was trimmed by 9 bases and the J gene end by 4 bases; junction bases not matched to a gene: 6. The CDR3 DNA is TGTGCCAGTGTCGGGAGGGGAGCAGATACGCAGTATTTT. This encodes CASVGRGADTQYF. The full variable domain, with the rest looked up from reference TRBV11-2 and TRBJ2-3, is EAGVAQSPRYKIIEKRQSVAFWCNPISGHATLYWYQQILGQGPKLLIQFQNNGVVDDSQLPKDRFSAERLKGVDSTLKIQPAKLEDSAVYLCASVGRGADTQYFGPGTRLTVL.

This clone came up once. As DNA, the CDR3 is TGTGCCAGCAGCCAAGTTTTTAGCGGGGGGGCGAAATACGAGCAGTACTTC. Its translation: CASSQVFSGGAKYEQYF. The rearrangement uses TRBV4-2 and TRBJ2-7; 11 nucleotides agree with TRBD2. The CDR3 has 17 residues. The germline V gene has CDR1 LGHNA and CDR2 YNFKEQ. The trim removed 1 base at V and 4 bases at J, leaving 9 bases unmatched.

The genes are TRBV6-5 and TRBJ1-2; perhaps TRBD1 as D (6 bases). CDR1 and CDR2 from the germline V gene are MNHEY and SVGAGI. V was shortened by 0 bases and J by 7 bases, with 18 bases between the two germline ends. The length of the CDR3 is 16 residues. CDR3 amino acids: CASSYSGAQGRVGYTF. The CDR3 nucleotides read TGTGCCAGCAGTTACTCGGGAGCACAGGGCAGGGTTGGCTACACCTTC.

The rearrangement uses TRBV6-5 and TRBJ2-7; possible D gene TRBD1, 5 bases. V lost 6 bases and J 2 bases, leaving 11 bases between the germline ends. CDR3 length: 13 amino acids. Per the germline V gene, CDR1 is MNHEY and CDR2 is SVGAGI. CDR3 coding DNA: TGTGCCAGCAGCCCCCGACAGACCTACGAGCAGTACTTC. Protein product: CASSPRQTYEQYF.

The V gene is TRBV7-9, the J gene TRBJ1-1; TRBD1 matches at 7 bases. The CDR3 length is 13 residues. Trimming cost V 5 bases and J 6 bases; bases outside gene matches: 6. Germline-derived CDR1 and CDR2 are SEHNR and FQNEAQ (reference sequence). CDR3 protein: CASSLQGGSEAFF. Here the CDR3 DNA reads TGTGCCAGCAGCCTACAAGGGGGCTCTGAAGCTTTCTTT.

The V and J genes are TRBV28 and TRBJ1-1, with 9 bases identical to TRBD1. Trimming removed 6 bases from V and 11 bases from J; junction bases left unmatched: 10. CDR1 and CDR2 from the germline V gene are MDHEN and SYDVKM. The CDR3 length is 13 residues. Here the CDR3 reads CASSLTGGPGAFF. The CDR3 coding sequence is TGTGCCAGCAGCTTGACAGGGGGGCCTGGGGCTTTCTTT.

This clone is a singleton in its sample. The CDR3 DNA reads TGTGCCAGCGAAGACGGGGTTGTCCCCTACGAGCAGTACTTC. It yields the protein CASEDGVVPYEQYF. This chain connects TRBV28 to TRBJ2-7; D possibly corresponds to TRBD2 (5 bases). CDR1 is MDHEN and CDR2 is SYDVKM in the germline V gene. The CDR3 contains 14 residues. The V end lost 8 bases, the J end lost 2 bases, and 16 bases lay between the germline ends.